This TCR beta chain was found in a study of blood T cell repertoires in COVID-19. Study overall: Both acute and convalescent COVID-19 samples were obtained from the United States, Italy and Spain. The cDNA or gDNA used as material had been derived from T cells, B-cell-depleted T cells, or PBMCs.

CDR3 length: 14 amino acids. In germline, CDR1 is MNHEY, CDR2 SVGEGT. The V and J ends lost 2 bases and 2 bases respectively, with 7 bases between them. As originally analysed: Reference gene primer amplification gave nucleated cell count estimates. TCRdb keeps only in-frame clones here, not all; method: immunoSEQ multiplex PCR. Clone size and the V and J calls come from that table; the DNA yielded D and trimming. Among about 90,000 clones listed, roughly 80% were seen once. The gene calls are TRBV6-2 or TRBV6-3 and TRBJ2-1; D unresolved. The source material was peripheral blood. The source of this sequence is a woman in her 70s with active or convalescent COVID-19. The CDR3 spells CASSYGHTYNEQFF. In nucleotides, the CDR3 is TGTGCCAGCAGTTACGGCCATACCTACAATGAGCAGTTCTTC.